These 29 T cell receptor beta chains share one sample of origin, sequenced in a study of blood T cell repertoires in COVID-19. The assay was immunoSEQ multiplex PCR, and TCRdb's table has in-frame clones only and misses some. Of 35,000 to 40,000 clones listed, around 90% are singletons. Sequenced material: peripheral blood. These receptors all come from a man aged 60-69 years with active or convalescent COVID-19.

This rearrangement joins TRBV5-1 to TRBJ2-3, with a tentative D call TRBD2 (5 bases). The V gene's germline CDR1 is SGHRS and CDR2 YFSETQ. Trimming took 0 bases from V and 6 from J, leaving 11 bases between them. The CDR3 has 14 amino acids. The CDR3 sequence is CASSLGPGFDTQYF. Here the CDR3 DNA reads TGCGCCAGCAGCTTGGGTCCGGGGTTCGATACGCAGTATTTT.

The CDR3 here is CSARPYGEQYF. As DNA, the CDR3 is TGCAGTGCTCGGCCCTACGGGGAGCAGTACTTC. The rearrangement joins TRBV20-1 to TRBJ2-7; D is uncertain. Germline CDR1 reads DFQATT; CDR2 reads SNEGSKA (reference sequence). The ends were cut back, 5 bases at V and 7 bases at J, with 12 bases in the middle. The length of the CDR3 is 11 residues.

This chain connects TRBV6-5 to TRBJ2-7, with D tentatively TRBD2 (5 bases). The ends were cut back, 8 bases at V and 1 base at J, with 9 bases in the middle. Germline V CDR1 and CDR2: MNHEY, SVGAGI. This CDR3 contains 12 residues. The CDR3 loop is CASPGVSYEQYF. CDR3 nucleotides: TGTGCCAGCCCCGGGGTTTCCTACGAGCAGTACTTC.

The rearrangement links TRBV14 to TRBJ1-6; a possible D gene is TRBD1 (6 bases). Trimming removed 0 bases from V and 9 bases from J, with 12 bases in between. This CDR3 has 15 amino acids. Germline V gene sequence: CDR1 SGHDN, CDR2 FVKESK. This chain's CDR3 is CASSQDLGAGSPLHF. As DNA, the CDR3 is TGTGCCAGCAGCCAAGATCTGGGGGCCGGTTCACCCCTCCACTTT. Together with reference TRBV14 and TRBJ1-6, the CDR3 gives the full variable domain: EAGVTQFPSHSVIEKGQTVTLRCDPISGHDNLYWYRRVMGKEIKFLLHFVKESKQDESGMPNNRFLAERTGGTYSTLKVQPAELEDSGVYFCASSQDLGAGSPLHFGNGTRLTVT.

The chain combines TRBV11-2 with TRBJ2-7; TRBD1 aligns across 9 bases. The CDR3 length is 15 residues. V dropped 0 bases and J dropped 6; count of bases not matched to a gene: 6. CDR1 and CDR2 from the germline V gene are SGHAT and FQNNGV. This CDR3 is CASSLDWTGAGEQYF. CDR3 coding DNA: TGTGCCAGCAGCTTAGATTGGACAGGGGCGGGCGAGCAGTACTTC.

The genes are TRBV29-1 and TRBJ1-4; 11 bases are shared with TRBD1. The trim removed 7 bases at V and 15 bases at J, leaving 13 bases unmatched. There are 13 residues in the CDR3. Per germline, CDR1 SQVTM and CDR2 ANQGSEA. The CDR3, as DNA: TGCAGCGCCCAGGGACAGGGGGTTATAAGCTTGTTTTTT. Encoded protein: CSAQGQGVISLFF.

The rearrangement uses TRBV5-4 and TRBJ1-3; D is uncertain. CDR3 length: 16 amino acids. Per germline, CDR1 SGHNT and CDR2 YYREEE (reference sequence). Deletions cut 0 bases from V and 0 bases from J, with 10 bases between. Here the CDR3 reads CASSLGHPRSGNTIYF. The CDR3 bases are TGTGCCAGCAGCTTGGGACATCCGCGCTCTGGAAACACCATATATTTT.

The table lists this clone with a few counts. The J gene is TRBJ1-5, the V gene TRBV28; TRBD1 matches 8 bases. The CDR3 consists of 16 residues. Germline CDR1 MDHEN, CDR2 SYDVKM. With V trimmed by 3 bases and J by 4 bases, 8 bases remained unmatched. The CDR3 nucleotides are TGTGCCAGCAGTTTTGTCCGACAGGGGAGAAATCAGCCCCAGCATTTT. Translating it yields CASSFVRQGRNQPQHF.

The chain employs TRBV6-2 or TRBV6-3 and TRBJ2-7; no definite D call. The CDR3 length is 13 residues. In germline, CDR1 is MNHEY, CDR2 SVGEGT. Trimming left V 4 bases short and J 3 bases short, with 10 bases between. Here the CDR3 DNA reads TGTGCCAGCAGTTTTAGTGTTGGCTACGAGCAGTACTTC. It encodes CASSFSVGYEQYF.

The V gene is TRBV19, the J gene TRBJ2-3; 8 nucleotides line up with TRBD1. Trimming cost V 6 bases and J 4 bases; bases outside gene matches: 6. From germline, CDR1 is LNHDA and CDR2 SQIVND (reference sequence). This CDR3 is built from 14 residues. CDR3 sequence: CASSRTGIADTQYF. In DNA form, the CDR3 reads TGTGCCAGTAGCAGGACAGGGATCGCAGATACGCAGTATTTT.

This clone was observed once. This rearrangement joins TRBV12-3 or TRBV12-4 to TRBJ2-1, with 7 nucleotides matching TRBD2. With 10 bases clipped from V and 0 bases from J, the junction kept 3 bases outside the gene matches. The CDR3 is 13 amino acids. Here the CDR3 DNA reads TGTGCCACCGAGCGGGACTCCTACAATGAGCAGTTCTTC. Residues: CATERDSYNEQFF.

The rearrangement joins TRBV27 to TRBJ1-5; TRBD1 agrees at 7 bases. This CDR3 spans 15 amino acids. CDR1 and CDR2 (germline): MNHEY, SMNVEV (reference sequence). After removal of 5 bases from V and 3 bases from J, the junction contained 7 bases not matched to a gene. This chain's CDR3 is CASSPTTGTNQPQHF. As DNA, the CDR3 is TGTGCCAGCAGTCCGACGACAGGGACCAATCAGCCCCAGCATTTT.

The V gene is TRBV10-3, the J gene TRBJ1-6, with D perhaps matching TRBD1 (5 bases). The CDR3 sequence is 14 residues long. Germline CDR1 reads ENHRY; CDR2 reads SYGVKD. Trimming took 3 bases from V and 9 from J, leaving 12 bases between them. CDR3: CAISEDRSGSPLHF. CDR3 nucleotides: TGTGCCATCAGTGAAGACAGATCGGGTTCACCCCTCCACTTT.

The J gene is TRBJ2-7, the V gene TRBV19, with TRBD2 matching 14 bases. The CDR3 runs to 17 residues. Germline assignment: CDR1 LNHDA and CDR2 SQIVND (reference sequence). J was trimmed by 2 bases and V by 5 bases; bases with no gene match: 8. The CDR3 loop reads CASSPGTSGSYAYEQYF. The CDR3 DNA reads as TGTGCCAGTAGTCCCGGGACTAGCGGGAGTTACGCCTACGAGCAGTACTTC.

The rearrangement links TRBV6-5 to TRBJ2-5, with D unresolved. This CDR3 has 13 amino acids. Germline-derived CDR1 and CDR2 are MNHEY and SVGAGI. The ends were cut back, 6 bases at V and 2 bases at J, with 10 bases in the middle. CDR3 in amino acids: CASRTDKQETQYF. The CDR3 DNA reads TGTGCCAGCAGAACAGACAAACAAGAGACCCAGTACTTC.

This clone showed up just a few times. V is TRBV28 and J is TRBJ2-7; D not resolved. V was shortened by 10 bases and J by 6 bases, with 16 bases between the two germline ends. The CDR3 sequence is 12 residues long. Germline CDR1 is MDHEN and CDR2 is SYDVKM. CDR3 nucleotide sequence: TGTGCCACCCTAATCCCCTTCGGCGAGCAGTACTTC. Its protein product is CATLIPFGEQYF.

The genes are TRBV28 and TRBJ1-2; 7 bases align to TRBD1. The CDR3 has 14 amino acids. V shed 5 bases, J shed 5 bases, and the junction held 8 bases outside the gene matches. Germline-derived CDR1 and CDR2 are MDHEN and SYDVKM. This CDR3 is CASSRWDSVYGYTF. CDR3 DNA: TGTGCCAGCAGTAGGTGGGACAGCGTGTATGGCTACACCTTC.

In this sample, this clone turned up once. The chain recombines TRBV5-1 with TRBJ2-1; 15 positions match TRBD2. This CDR3 region has 16 residues. The germline V gene has CDR1 SGHRS and CDR2 YFSETQ. V dropped 5 bases and J dropped 8; count of bases not matched to a gene: 8. CDR3 region: CASRRTSGRAGDEQFF. DNA for the CDR3: TGCGCCAGCAGACGGACTAGCGGGAGGGCAGGGGATGAGCAGTTCTTC. Combining the CDR3 with reference TRBV5-1 and TRBJ2-1 gives the whole variable domain KAGVTQTPRYLIKTRGQQVTLSCSPISGHRSVSWYQQTPGQGLQFLFEYFSETQRNKGNFPGRFSGRQFSNSRSEMNVSTLELGDSALYLCASRRTSGRAGDEQFFGPGTRLTVL.

This rearrangement joins TRBV7-9 to TRBJ1-1; no firm D call. The germline V and J ends were trimmed by 7 bases and 1 base, with 10 bases remaining between them. Germline values: CDR1 SEHNR, CDR2 FQNEAQ (reference sequence). The CDR3 loop spans 13 amino acids. The CDR3 nucleotides read TGTGCCAGCAAAAGCCGGGGGAACACTGAAGCTTTCTTT. Translated, it gives CASKSRGNTEAFF.

This rearrangement joins TRBV5-1 to TRBJ2-2; D is possibly TRBD2 (5 bases). Germline-derived CDR1 and CDR2 are SGHRS and YFSETQ. The CDR3 sequence is 15 residues long. With 3 bases removed from V and 2 bases from J, the gap between germline ends came to 11 bases. DNA for the CDR3: TGCGCCAGCAGCTCTATTGGGAGTAACACCGGGGAGCTGTTTTTT. It encodes CASSSIGSNTGELFF.

The V and J genes are TRBV7-9 and TRBJ2-7, with 11 bases aligning to TRBD1. Trimming took 5 bases from V and 5 from J; bases not matched to a gene: 11. This CDR3 has 16 residues. The germline CDR1 and CDR2 sequences are SEHNR and FQNEAQ (reference sequence). This CDR3 is CASSPARDRGLHEQYF. The CDR3 region has the DNA TGTGCCAGCAGCCCCGCCCGGGACAGGGGGTTACACGAGCAGTACTTC.

The chain couples TRBV20-1 to TRBJ1-5; 7 nucleotides agree with TRBD1. Germline V gene lookup returns CDR1 DFQATT and CDR2 SNEGSKA (reference sequence). This CDR3 has 13 residues. J was trimmed by 5 bases and V by 3 bases; bases with no gene match: 4. The CDR3: CSASGQGDQPQHF. CDR3 bases: TGCAGTGCTAGTGGGCAGGGGGATCAGCCCCAGCATTTT.

V and J are TRBV30 and TRBJ2-7; D ambiguous. The CDR3 extends over 13 amino acids. V dropped 3 bases and J dropped 3 bases, with 12 bases sitting between them. Germline CDR1 reads GTSNPN; CDR2 reads SVGIG (reference sequence). The chain's CDR3 is CAWRSERIYEQYF. In DNA, the CDR3 is TGTGCCTGGAGGTCAGAGAGGATCTACGAGCAGTACTTC.

The CDR3 DNA reads TGCGCCAGCATTAAAGATGGCGGGAGAGGAGAGCAGTTCTTC. Protein: CASIKDGGRGEQFF. The V and J genes are TRBV10-2 and TRBJ2-1; TRBD2 matches at 7 bases. V gave up 7 bases and J gave up 10 bases; unmatched junction bases: 13. The CDR3 sequence is 14 residues long. Germline lookup yields CDR1 WSHSY and CDR2 SAAADI.

This clone is a singleton in its sample. The V and J genes are TRBV7-3 and TRBJ2-1; D is unclear. V lost 4 bases to trimming and J lost 1 base, with 5 bases between them. Germline V gene sequence: CDR1 SGHTA, CDR2 FQGTGA. The CDR3 runs to 13 residues. The DNA of the CDR3 is TGTGCCAGCAGCTCAATTTCCTACAATGAGCAGTTCTTC. Translated: CASSSISYNEQFF.

The V call is TRBV4-1, the J call TRBJ2-1, with 12 bases matching TRBD2. V gave up 2 bases and J gave up 7 bases; unmatched junction bases: 6. The CDR3 covers 16 residues. The germline gives CDR1 MGHRA, CDR2 YSYEKL. This CDR3 reads CASSQSRLAGGNEQFF. In nucleotides, the CDR3 is TGCGCCAGCAGCCAAAGTAGGCTAGCGGGGGGGAATGAGCAGTTCTTC.

The chain joins TRBV19 to TRBJ1-5; maybe TRBD1 (6 bases). Germline V lookup: CDR1 LNHDA, CDR2 SQIVND (reference sequence). V was cut by 4 bases and J by 7 bases, with 11 bases left in between. The CDR3 runs 13 residues. DNA of the CDR3: TGTGCCAGTAGTACGACCAGGGGACAGCCCCAGCATTTT. This gives the protein CASSTTRGQPQHF.

CDR3 nucleotides: TGTGCCAGTAGTCGGGTGGGGACAGGATCGGACTATGGCTACACCTTC. The encoded protein is CASSRVGTGSDYGYTF. The gene calls are TRBV19 and TRBJ1-2, with 8 bases aligning to TRBD1. CDR3 length: 16 residues. J lost 3 bases, V lost 5 bases, and 11 bases had no gene match. Germline CDR1 reads LNHDA; CDR2 reads SQIVND (reference sequence).

The chain uses TRBV24-1 and TRBJ2-3; 12 bases fit TRBD2. The V segment lost 5 bases and the J segment 4 bases; nucleotides outside the gene matches: 3. The CDR3 is 15 residues long. Germline CDR1 reads KGHDR; CDR2 reads SFDVKD. The CDR3 is CATSATSGRPDTQYF. CDR3 nucleotide sequence: TGTGCCACCAGTGCGACTAGCGGGAGACCAGATACGCAGTATTTT.